This T cell receptor (beta chain) came from a study of cytomegalovirus exposure and HLA in healthy donors. Study results and caveats: An analysis that came later showed most CMV-associated TCR beta chains appearing HLA-restricted. Later on, an analysis tied roughly 17,000 TCR beta sequences to HLA alleles at 0.05 false discovery rate. The investigators catalogued 150 to 200 TCR beta chains as cytomegalovirus-associated.

Though probably carrying unrecorded immune exposures, donors were nominally healthy at sampling. A note on this clone: Antigen: not known.

From germline, CDR1 is MNHEY and CDR2 SVGAGI. The CDR3 loop spans 15 amino acids. The ends were cut back, 6 bases at V and 2 bases at J, with 17 bases in the middle. Amplification used 60 Vbeta primers and 13 Jbeta primers. Assay: immunoSEQ multiplex PCR; the TCRdb copy retains only in-frame clones and omits some. The sample has approximately 190,000 clones. The source material was PBMCs. This TCR was sampled from a man aged 25 to 45 in good health and CMV-seronegative. The chain uses TRBV6-5 and TRBJ2-7; no reliable D call. The CDR3 is CASRPSRFLTYEQYF. The CDR3 nucleotides read TGTGCCAGCAGGCCCTCCAGGTTTTTAACCTACGAGCAGTACTTC.